This T cell receptor beta chain derives from a study of T cells in Graves' hyperthyroidism and ophthalmopathy. Trimming cost V 6 bases and J 5 bases, with 23 bases left between them. The germline gives CDR1 MNHEY, CDR2 SMNVEV (reference sequence). The CDR3 has 16 amino acids. TCR beta CDR3 sequences were amplified from RNA transcripts. HTBI primers were used for first-round RT-PCR of the TCR CDR3. A single record per CDR3 protein comes from TCRdb applying MiXCR to the multiplex PCR reads. The table lists roughly 280,000 distinct CDR3 sequences, 17% of them singletons, with around 61% in the top ten. In this sample, this clonotype turned up many times.

Sequenced material: blood. The chain joins TRBV27 to TRBJ2-7; D is perhaps TRBD2 (7 bases). The clonotype comes from an older woman with Graves' ophthalmopathy. The CDR3 DNA is TGTGCCAGCAGCTCTAACTGGGCGGGGGCGGTCGACGAGCAGTACTTC. The encoded protein is CASSSNWAGAVDEQYF.